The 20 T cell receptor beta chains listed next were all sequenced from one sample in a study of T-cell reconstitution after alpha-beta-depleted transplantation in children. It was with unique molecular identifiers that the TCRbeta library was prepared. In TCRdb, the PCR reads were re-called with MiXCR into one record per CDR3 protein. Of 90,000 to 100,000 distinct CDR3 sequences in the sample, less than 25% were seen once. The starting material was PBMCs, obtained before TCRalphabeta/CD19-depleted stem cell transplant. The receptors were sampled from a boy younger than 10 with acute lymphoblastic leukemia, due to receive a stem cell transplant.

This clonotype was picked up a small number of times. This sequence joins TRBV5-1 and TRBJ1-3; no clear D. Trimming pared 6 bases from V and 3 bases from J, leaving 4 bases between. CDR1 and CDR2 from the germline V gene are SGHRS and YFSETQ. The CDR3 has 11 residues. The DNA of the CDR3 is TGCGCCAGCACCGGTGGAAACACCATATATTTT. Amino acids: CASTGGNTIYF.

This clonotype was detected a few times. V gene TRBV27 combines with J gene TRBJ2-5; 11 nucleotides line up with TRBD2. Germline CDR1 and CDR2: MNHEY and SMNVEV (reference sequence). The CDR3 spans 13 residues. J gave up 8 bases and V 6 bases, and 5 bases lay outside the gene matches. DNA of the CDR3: TGTGCCAGCAGGAAGGGACTAGCGGAAACCCAGTACTTC. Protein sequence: CASRKGLAETQYF.

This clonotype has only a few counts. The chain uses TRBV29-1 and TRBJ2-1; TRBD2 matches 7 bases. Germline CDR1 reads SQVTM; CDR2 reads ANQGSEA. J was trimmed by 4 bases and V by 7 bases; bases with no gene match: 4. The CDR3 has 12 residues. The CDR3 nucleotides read TGCAGCGGGGGGGGACTGTACAATGAGCAGTTCTTC. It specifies CSGGGLYNEQFF.

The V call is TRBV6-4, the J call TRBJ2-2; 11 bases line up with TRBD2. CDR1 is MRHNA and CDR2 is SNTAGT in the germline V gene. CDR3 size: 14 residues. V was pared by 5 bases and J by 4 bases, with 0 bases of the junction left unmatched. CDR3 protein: CASSTSGSTGELFF. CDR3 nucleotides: TGTGCCAGCAGTACTAGCGGGAGCACCGGGGAGCTGTTTTTT.

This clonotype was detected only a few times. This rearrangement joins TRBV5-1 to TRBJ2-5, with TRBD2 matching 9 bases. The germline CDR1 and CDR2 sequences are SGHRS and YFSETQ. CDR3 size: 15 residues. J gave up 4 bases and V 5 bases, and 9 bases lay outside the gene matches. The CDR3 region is CASREDLSGGETQYF. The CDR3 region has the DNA TGCGCCAGCAGGGAAGACCTTAGCGGGGGAGAGACCCAGTACTTC.

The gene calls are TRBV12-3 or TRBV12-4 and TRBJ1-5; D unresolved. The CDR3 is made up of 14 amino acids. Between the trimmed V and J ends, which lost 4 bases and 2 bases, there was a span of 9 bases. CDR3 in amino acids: CASSYSAGNQPQHF. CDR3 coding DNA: TGTGCCAGCAGTTATTCGGCGGGCAATCAGCCCCAGCATTTT.

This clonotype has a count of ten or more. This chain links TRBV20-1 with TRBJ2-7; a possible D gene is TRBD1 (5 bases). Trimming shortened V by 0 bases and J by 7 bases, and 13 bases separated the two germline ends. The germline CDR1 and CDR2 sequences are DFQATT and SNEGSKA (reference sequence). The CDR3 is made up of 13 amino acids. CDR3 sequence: CSARDIGDEEQYF. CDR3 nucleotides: TGCAGTGCTAGAGATATAGGGGATGAGGAGCAGTACTTC.

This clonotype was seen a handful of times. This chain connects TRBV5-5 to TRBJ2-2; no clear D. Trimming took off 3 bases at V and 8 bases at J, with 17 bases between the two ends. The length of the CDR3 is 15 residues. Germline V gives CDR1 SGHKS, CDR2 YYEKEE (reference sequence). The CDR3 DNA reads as TGTGCCAGCAGCTGGATGCCCGACGGAGCTGGGGAGCTGTTTTTT. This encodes CASSWMPDGAGELFF.

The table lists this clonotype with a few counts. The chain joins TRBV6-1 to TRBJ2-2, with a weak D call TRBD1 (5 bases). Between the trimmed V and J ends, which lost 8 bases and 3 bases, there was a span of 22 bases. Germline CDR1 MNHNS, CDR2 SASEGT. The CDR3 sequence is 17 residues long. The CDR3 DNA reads TGTGCCAGCTCCCCCATGGGGCGGAGATTTGACACCGGGGAGCTGTTTTTT. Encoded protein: CASSPMGRRFDTGELFF.

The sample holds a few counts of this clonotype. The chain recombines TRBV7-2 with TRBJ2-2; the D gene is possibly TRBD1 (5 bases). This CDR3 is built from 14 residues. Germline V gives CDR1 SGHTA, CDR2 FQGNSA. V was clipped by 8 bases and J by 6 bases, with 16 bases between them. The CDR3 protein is CASGADQASGELFF. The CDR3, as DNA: TGTGCCAGCGGGGCGGACCAAGCATCCGGGGAGCTGTTTTTT.

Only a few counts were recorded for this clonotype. This CDR3 is CSVPTILSYNEQFF. Written as DNA, the CDR3 is TGCAGCGTCCCAACTATCCTCTCCTACAATGAGCAGTTCTTC. V is TRBV29-1 and J is TRBJ2-1; D not certain. The V gene's germline CDR1 is SQVTM and CDR2 ANQGSEA. This CDR3 has 14 amino acids. The V gene lost 6 bases and the J gene lost 0 bases, with 12 bases spanning the gap.

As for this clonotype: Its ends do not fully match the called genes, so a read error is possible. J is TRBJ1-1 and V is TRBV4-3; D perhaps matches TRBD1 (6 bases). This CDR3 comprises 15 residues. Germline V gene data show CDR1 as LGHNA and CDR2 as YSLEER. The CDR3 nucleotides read TGCGCCAGCAGCCAAGATCCGGGGGCCAGCACTGAAGCTTTTTTT. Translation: CASSQDPGASTEAFF.

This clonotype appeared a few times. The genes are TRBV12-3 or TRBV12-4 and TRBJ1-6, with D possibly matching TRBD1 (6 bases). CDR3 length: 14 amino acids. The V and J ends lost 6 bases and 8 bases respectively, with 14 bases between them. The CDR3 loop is CASSRRGEDSPLHF. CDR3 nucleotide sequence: TGTGCCAGCAGCCGAAGGGGGGAAGATTCACCCCTCCACTTT.

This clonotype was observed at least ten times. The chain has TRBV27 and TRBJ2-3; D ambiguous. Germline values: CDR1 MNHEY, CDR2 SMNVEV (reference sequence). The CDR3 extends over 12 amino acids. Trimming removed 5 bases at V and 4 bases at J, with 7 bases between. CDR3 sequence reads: CASSPRADTQYF. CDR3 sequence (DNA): TGTGCCAGCAGTCCTCGAGCAGATACGCAGTATTTT.

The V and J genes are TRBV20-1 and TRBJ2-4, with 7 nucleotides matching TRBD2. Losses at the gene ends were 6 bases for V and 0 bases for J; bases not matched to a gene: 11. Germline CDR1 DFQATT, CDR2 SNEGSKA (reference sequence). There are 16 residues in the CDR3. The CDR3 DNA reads TGCAGTGCCCGGTCTAGCGGAGGGAAAGCCAAAAACATTCAGTACTTC. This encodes CSARSSGGKAKNIQYF.

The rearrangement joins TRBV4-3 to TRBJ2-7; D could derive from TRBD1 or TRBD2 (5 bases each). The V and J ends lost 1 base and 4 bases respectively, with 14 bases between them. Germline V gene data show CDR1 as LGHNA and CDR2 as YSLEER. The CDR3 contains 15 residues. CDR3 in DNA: TGCGCCAGCAGCCAAGGCGTTGGGGACGGGTACGAGCAGTACTTC. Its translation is CASSQGVGDGYEQYF.

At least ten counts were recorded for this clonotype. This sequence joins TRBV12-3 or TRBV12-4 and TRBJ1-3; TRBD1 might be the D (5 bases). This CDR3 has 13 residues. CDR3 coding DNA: TGTGCGGCAGGGCTGAGCTCTGGAAACACCATATATTTT. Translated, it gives CAAGLSSGNTIYF.

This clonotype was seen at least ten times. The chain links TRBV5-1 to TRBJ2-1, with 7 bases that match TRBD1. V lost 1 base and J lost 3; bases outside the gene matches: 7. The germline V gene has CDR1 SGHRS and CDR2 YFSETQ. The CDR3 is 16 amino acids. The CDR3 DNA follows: TGCGCCAGCAGCTTGCCTAGCCAGGGGGTCTACAATGAGCAGTTCTTC. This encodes CASSLPSQGVYNEQFF.

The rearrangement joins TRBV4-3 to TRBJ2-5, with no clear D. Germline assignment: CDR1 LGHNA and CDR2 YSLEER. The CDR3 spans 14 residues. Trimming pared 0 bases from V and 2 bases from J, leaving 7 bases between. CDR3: CASSQDPRQETQYF. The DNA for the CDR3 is TGCGCCAGCAGCCAAGACCCGCGACAAGAGACCCAGTACTTC.

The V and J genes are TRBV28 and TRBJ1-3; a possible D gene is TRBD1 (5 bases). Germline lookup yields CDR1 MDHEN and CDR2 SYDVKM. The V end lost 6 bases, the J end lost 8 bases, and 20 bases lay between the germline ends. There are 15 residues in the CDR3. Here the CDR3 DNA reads TGTGCCAGCAGAACCTCGCCCGGCCGGGGGGACACCATATATTTT. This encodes CASRTSPGRGDTIYF.